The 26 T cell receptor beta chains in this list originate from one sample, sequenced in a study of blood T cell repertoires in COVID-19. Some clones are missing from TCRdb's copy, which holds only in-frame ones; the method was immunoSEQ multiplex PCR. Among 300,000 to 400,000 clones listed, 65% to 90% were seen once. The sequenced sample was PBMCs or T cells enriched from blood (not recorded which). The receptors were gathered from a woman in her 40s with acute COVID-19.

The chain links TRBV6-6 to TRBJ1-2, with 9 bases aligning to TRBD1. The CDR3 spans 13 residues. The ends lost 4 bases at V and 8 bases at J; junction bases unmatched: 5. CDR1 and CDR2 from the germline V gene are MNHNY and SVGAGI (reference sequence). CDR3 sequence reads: CASSLQGAEGYTF. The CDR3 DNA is TGTGCCAGCAGTTTACAGGGGGCGGAAGGCTACACCTTC.

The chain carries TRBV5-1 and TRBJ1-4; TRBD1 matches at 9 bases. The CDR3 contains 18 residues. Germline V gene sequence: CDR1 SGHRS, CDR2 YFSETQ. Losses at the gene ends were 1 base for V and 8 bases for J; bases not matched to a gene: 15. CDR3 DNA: TGCGCCAGCAGCTTGAGTCCCGGGACAGGGTTGGGAGGAGAAAAACTGTTTTTT. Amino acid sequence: CASSLSPGTGLGGEKLFF.

CDR3 DNA: TGTGCCAGCAGTCTGACAGGGTACGGTTCACCCCTCCACTTT. Protein: CASSLTGYGSPLHF. The J gene is TRBJ1-6, the V gene TRBV28, with 7 nucleotides matching TRBD1. The CDR3 runs to 14 residues. Germline loops: CDR1 MDHEN, CDR2 SYDVKM. With 5 bases clipped from V and 9 bases from J, the junction kept 7 bases outside the gene matches. Drawing the rest from reference TRBV28 and TRBJ1-6, the complete variable domain is DVKVTQSSRYLVKRTGEKVFLECVQDMDHENMFWYRQDPGLGLRLIYFSYDVKMKEKGDIPEGYSVSREKKERFSLILESASTNQTSMYLCASSLTGYGSPLHFGNGTRLTVT.

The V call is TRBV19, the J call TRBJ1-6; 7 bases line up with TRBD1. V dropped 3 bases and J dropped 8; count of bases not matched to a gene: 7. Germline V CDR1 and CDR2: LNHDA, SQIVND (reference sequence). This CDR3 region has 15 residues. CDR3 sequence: CASSIESGGHSPLHF. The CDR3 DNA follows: TGTGCCAGTAGTATTGAGTCAGGGGGGCATTCACCCCTCCACTTT.

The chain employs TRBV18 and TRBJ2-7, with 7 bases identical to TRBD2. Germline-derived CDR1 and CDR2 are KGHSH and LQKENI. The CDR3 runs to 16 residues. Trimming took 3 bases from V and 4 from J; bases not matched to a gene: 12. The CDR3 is CASSPLGRELSYEQYF. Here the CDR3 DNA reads TGTGCCAGCTCACCTCTGGGGCGGGAGCTTTCTTACGAGCAGTACTTC.

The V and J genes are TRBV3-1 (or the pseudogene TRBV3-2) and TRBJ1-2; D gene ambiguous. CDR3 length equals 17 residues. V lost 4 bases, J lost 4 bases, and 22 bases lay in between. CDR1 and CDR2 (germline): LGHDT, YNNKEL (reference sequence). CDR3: CASSRTLEIWVGYGYTF. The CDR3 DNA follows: TGTGCCAGCAGCCGAACGCTGGAGATTTGGGTCGGCTATGGCTACACCTTC.

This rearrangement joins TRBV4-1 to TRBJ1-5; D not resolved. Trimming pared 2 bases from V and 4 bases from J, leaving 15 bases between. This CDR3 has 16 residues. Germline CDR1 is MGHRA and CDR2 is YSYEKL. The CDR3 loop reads CASSQPSGSSNQPQHF. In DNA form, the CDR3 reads TGCGCCAGCAGCCAACCTAGCGGGTCTTCTAATCAGCCCCAGCATTTT.

The CDR3 loop is CASSSQGRVGELFF. The CDR3 DNA is TGTGCCAGCAGTTCCCAGGGAAGAGTCGGGGAGCTGTTTTTT. This chain connects TRBV7-2 to TRBJ2-2, with a weak D call TRBD1 (5 bases). The V end lost 6 bases, the J end lost 7 bases, and 15 bases lay between the germline ends. Germline V gene sequence: CDR1 SGHTA, CDR2 FQGNSA. The CDR3 contains 14 residues.

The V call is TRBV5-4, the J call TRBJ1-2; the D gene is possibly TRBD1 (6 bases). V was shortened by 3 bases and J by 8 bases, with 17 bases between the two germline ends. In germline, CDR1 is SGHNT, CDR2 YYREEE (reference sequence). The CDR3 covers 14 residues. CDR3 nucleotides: TGTGCCAGCAGCTCCCCCCGGGGGGCGCACGGCTACACCTTC. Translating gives CASSSPRGAHGYTF.

The CDR3 DNA reads as TGTGCCAGCAGCCAAGCCAACAGGGACAGCACAGATACGCAGTATTTT. Its protein is CASSQANRDSTDTQYF. The V call is TRBV4-2, the J call TRBJ2-3; D is perhaps TRBD1 (6 bases). V was clipped by 1 base and J by 0 bases, with 11 bases between them. CDR3 length: 16 amino acids. CDR1 is LGHNA, CDR2 YNFKEQ, per germline.

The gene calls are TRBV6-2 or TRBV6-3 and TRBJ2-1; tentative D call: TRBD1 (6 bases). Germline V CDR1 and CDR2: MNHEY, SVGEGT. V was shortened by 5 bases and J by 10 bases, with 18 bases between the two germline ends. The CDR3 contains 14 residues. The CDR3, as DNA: TGTGCCAGCAGTCAAGAGAACAGGGCTGGGGAGCAGTTCTTC. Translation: CASSQENRAGEQFF.

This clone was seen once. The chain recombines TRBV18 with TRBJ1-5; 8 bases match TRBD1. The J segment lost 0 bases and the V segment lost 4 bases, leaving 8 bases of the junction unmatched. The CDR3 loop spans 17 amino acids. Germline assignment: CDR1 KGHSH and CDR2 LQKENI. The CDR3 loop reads CASSLRQGLTSNQPQHF. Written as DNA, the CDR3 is TGTGCCAGCTCACTAAGACAGGGGTTAACTAGCAATCAGCCCCAGCATTTT.

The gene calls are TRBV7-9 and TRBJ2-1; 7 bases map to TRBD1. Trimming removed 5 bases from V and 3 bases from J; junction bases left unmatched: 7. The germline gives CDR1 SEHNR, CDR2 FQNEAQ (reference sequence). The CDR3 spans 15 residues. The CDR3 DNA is TGTGCCAGCAGCCTCGGGACAGAACACTACAATGAGCAGTTCTTC. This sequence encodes CASSLGTEHYNEQFF.

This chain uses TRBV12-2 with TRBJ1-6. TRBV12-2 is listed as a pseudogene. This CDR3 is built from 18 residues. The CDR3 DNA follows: TGTGCAAGTCGCTTTTGGACTGTAAACAGCTCCTATAATTCACCCCTCCACTTT. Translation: CASRFWTVNSSYNSPLHF.

This CDR3 reads CASSNRDRGITDTQYF. The CDR3 nucleotides are TGTGCCAGCAGTAACCGGGACAGGGGGATAACAGATACGCAGTATTTT. This chain joins TRBV6-2 or TRBV6-3 and TRBJ2-3, with TRBD1 identical over 11 bases. With V trimmed by 5 bases and J by 3 bases, 7 bases remained unmatched. This CDR3 contains 16 residues. Germline lookup yields CDR1 MNHEY and CDR2 SVGEGT.

The CDR3 loop reads CASSPRPGTKNEQFF. As DNA, the CDR3 is TGTGCCAGCAGTCCGCGGCCCGGGACAAAAAATGAGCAGTTCTTC. The V call is TRBV27, the J call TRBJ2-1; possibly TRBD1 for D (6 bases). Per germline, CDR1 MNHEY and CDR2 SMNVEV (reference sequence). CDR3 length equals 15 residues. The V end was cut by 5 bases, the J end by 7 bases, with 18 bases between.

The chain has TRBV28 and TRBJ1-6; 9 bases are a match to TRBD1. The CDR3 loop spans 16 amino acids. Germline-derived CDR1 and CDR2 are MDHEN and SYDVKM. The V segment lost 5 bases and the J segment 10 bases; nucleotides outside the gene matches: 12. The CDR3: CASSTTQGARSSPLHF. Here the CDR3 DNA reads TGTGCCAGCAGTACAACACAGGGGGCGCGAAGCTCACCCCTCCACTTT.

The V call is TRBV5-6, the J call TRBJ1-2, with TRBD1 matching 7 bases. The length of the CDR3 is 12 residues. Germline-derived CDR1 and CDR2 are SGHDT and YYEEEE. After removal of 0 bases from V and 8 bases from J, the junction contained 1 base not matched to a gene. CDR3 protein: CASSLVGGGYTF. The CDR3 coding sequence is TGTGCCAGCAGCTTGGTAGGGGGCGGCTACACCTTC.

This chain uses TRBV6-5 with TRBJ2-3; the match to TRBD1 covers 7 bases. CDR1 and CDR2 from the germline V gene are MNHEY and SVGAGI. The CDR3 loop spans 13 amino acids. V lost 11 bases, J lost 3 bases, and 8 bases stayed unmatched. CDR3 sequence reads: CAGGQDWTDTQYF. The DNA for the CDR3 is TGTGCCGGAGGACAGGATTGGACAGATACGCAGTATTTT.

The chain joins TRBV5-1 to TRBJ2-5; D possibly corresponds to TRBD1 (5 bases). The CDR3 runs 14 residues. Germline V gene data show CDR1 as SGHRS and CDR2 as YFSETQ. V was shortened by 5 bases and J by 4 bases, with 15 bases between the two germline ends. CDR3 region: CASRGAAILETQYF. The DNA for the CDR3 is TGCGCCAGCAGAGGGGCCGCGATCTTAGAGACCCAGTACTTC.

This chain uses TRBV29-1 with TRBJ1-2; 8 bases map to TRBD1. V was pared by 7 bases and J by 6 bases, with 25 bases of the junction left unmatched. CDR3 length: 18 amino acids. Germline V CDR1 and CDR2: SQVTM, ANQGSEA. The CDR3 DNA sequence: TGCAGCGCTAAAAAGGAGAATCGCGGACAGGGACGGGTTCATGGCTACACCTTC. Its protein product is CSAKKENRGQGRVHGYTF.

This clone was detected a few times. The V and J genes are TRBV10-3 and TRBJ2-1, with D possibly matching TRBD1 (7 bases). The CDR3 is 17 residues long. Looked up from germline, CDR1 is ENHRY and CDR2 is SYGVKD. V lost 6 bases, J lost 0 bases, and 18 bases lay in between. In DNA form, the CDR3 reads TGTGCCATCAGGGGGGGTTCGTGGGACAGCTCCTACAATGAGCAGTTCTTC. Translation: CAIRGGSWDSSYNEQFF.

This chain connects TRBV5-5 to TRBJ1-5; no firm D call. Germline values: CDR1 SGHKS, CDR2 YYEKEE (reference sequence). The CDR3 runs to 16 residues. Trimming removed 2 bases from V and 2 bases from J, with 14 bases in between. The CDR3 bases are TGTGCCAGCAGCTTTGAGGGCCCGAGGGGCAATCAGCCCCAGCATTTT. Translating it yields CASSFEGPRGNQPQHF.

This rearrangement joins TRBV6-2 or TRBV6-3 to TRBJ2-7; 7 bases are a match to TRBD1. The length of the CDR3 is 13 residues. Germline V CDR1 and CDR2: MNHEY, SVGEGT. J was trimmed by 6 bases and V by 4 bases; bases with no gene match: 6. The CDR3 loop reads CASSFDRVGEQYF. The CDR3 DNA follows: TGTGCCAGCAGTTTCGACAGGGTCGGCGAGCAGTACTTC.

The CDR3 sequence is CASSFPGGGYTF. As DNA, the CDR3 is TGTGCCAGCAGTTTTCCAGGTGGTGGCTACACCTTC. This rearrangement joins TRBV27 to TRBJ1-2; unclear D gene. Per germline, CDR1 MNHEY and CDR2 SMNVEV (reference sequence). The V end was cut by 3 bases, the J end by 7 bases, with 9 bases between. The length of the CDR3 is 12 residues.

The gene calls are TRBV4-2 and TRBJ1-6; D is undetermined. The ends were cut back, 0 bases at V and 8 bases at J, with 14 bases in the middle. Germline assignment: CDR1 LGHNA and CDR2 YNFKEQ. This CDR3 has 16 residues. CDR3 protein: CASSQDRSRYDSPLHF. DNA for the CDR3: TGTGCCAGCAGCCAAGATAGAAGCCGGTATGATTCACCCCTCCACTTT.